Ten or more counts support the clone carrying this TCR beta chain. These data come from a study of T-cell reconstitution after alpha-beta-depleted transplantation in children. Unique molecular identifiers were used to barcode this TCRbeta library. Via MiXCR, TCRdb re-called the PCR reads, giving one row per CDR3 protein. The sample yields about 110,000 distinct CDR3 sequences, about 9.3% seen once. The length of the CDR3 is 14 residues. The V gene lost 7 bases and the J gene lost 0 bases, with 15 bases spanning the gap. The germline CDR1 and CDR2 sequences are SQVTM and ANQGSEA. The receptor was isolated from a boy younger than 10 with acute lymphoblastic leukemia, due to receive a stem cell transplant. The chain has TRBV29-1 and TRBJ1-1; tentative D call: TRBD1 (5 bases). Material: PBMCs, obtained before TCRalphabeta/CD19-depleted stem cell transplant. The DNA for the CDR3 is TGCAGCGCCCTGGGAGGGGCCCTGAACACTGAAGCTTTCTTT. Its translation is CSALGGALNTEAFF. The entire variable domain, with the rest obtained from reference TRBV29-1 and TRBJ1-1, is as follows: SAVISQKPSRDICQRGTSLTIQCQVDSQVTMMFWYRQQPGQSLTLIATANQGSEATYESGFVIDKFPISRPNLTFSTLTVSNMSPEDSSIYLCSALGGALNTEAFFGQGTRLTVV.